This TCR beta chain comes out of a study of cytomegalovirus exposure and HLA in healthy donors. Trimming took 5 bases from V and 3 from J; bases not matched to a gene: 10. The CDR3 has 18 amino acids. The germline gives CDR1 SEHNR, CDR2 FQNEAQ (reference sequence). PCR used 60 Vbeta primers and 13 Jbeta primers. Data came from immunoSEQ multiplex PCR; TCRdb stores just in-frame clones and leaves some out. Of 100,000 to 150,000 clones in the sample, 81% were seen once. The sequence derives from a man aged 18 to 30 in good health and CMV-seronegative. The sequenced material came from PBMCs. The chain couples TRBV7-9 to TRBJ2-2; TRBD1 matches at 12 bases. CDR3 sequence: CASSAIRDRGLYTGELFF. CDR3 coding DNA: TGTGCCAGCAGCGCAATCCGGGACAGGGGGCTGTACACCGGGGAGCTGTTTTTT. The entire variable domain, with the rest obtained from reference TRBV7-9 and TRBJ2-2, is as follows: DTGVSQNPRHKITKRGQNVTFRCDPISEHNRLYWYRQTLGQGPEFLTYFQNEAQLEKSRLLSDRFSAERPKGSFSTLEIQRTEQGDSAMYLCASSAIRDRGLYTGELFFGEGSRLTVL.